Each of the 21 T cell receptor beta chains below was sequenced from the same sample in a study of T cell repertoires in cytomegalovirus infection (dated by TCRdb to about 2019). No antigen is known for these receptors. This sample's treatment or condition label indicates: in vitro stimulation with specific CMV peptide epitopes to enrich CMV-specific T cells. The reads were generated on an Illumina HiSeq 1500. Clones were called with MiXCR by TCRdb after fastp trimmed the public reads at Q25, and only in-frame beta chains were retained. All rows with the same CDR3 protein become a single entry with the most common DNA and genes. The sample records 65,000 to 85,000 distinct CDR3 sequences, roughly 28% of which are singletons. 59% of the sample goes to the ten largest clones. Material: CD8+ T cells from cultured PBMCs, obtained from culture after CMV antigen stimulation. The receptor set was obtained from a human donor in good health (CMV status not recorded). Some clones in this sample may be carry-over from other donors' samples.

The chain carries TRBV11-2 and TRBJ1-1; D perhaps matches TRBD1 (5 bases). The V and J ends lost 3 bases and 1 base respectively, with 18 bases between them. Germline V gene lookup returns CDR1 SGHAT and CDR2 FQNNGV. This CDR3 region has 17 residues. CDR3 bases: TGTGCCAGCAGCTTGGTATTGGGGGATATAGGGAACACTGAAGCTTTCTTT. It is translated as CASSLVLGDIGNTEAFF.

This clonotype was counted ten times or more. The chain is built from TRBV7-2 and TRBJ2-1; 7 bases map to TRBD2. Germline V lookup: CDR1 SGHTA, CDR2 FQGNSA. The junction had 10 bases not matched to a gene; V was cut back by 3 bases and J by 8 bases. The CDR3 sequence is 15 residues long. The CDR3 sequence is CASSLGGYQGDEQFF. DNA for the CDR3: TGTGCCAGCAGCTTGGGGGGGTATCAGGGCGATGAGCAGTTCTTC.

This chain uses TRBV2 with TRBJ2-5; 7 nucleotides agree with TRBD1. Germline loops: CDR1 SNHLY, CDR2 FYNNEI. Germline trimming cut 11 bases from V and 2 bases from J; bases unmatched to any gene: 8. The CDR3 contains 13 residues. The CDR3 nucleotides are TGTGCCTGGGATCAGACAGGGCAAGAGACCCAGTACTTC. It codes for CAWDQTGQETQYF.

With respect to this clonotype: Since no conserved phenylalanine or tryptophan closes the CDR3, a read error is the likely cause. V is TRBV12-3 or TRBV12-4 and J is TRBJ1-6; no clear D. This CDR3 spans 13 amino acids. The V end was cut by 6 bases, the J end by 8 bases, with 11 bases between. The CDR3 DNA is TGTGCCAGCAGCTCCGGACCATATTCACCCCTCCACCTT. This sequence encodes CASSSGPYSPLHL.

This clonotype was counted only a few times. This chain uses TRBV7-6 with TRBJ2-1; D is possibly TRBD1 (5 bases). Trimming removed 5 bases from V and 9 bases from J, with 14 bases in between. This CDR3 region has 13 residues. CDR1 is SGHVS and CDR2 is FNYEAQ in the germline V gene. The CDR3 loop reads CASSTQQATEQFF. The CDR3 region has the DNA TGTGCCAGCAGCACCCAACAGGCCACTGAGCAGTTCTTC.

The chain links TRBV7-6 to TRBJ2-5; 9 bases map to TRBD1. The length of the CDR3 is 14 residues. Germline loops: CDR1 SGHVS, CDR2 FNYEAQ. With V trimmed by 5 bases and J by 5 bases, 6 bases remained unmatched. The CDR3 loop reads CASSPQTGGETQYF. CDR3 sequence (DNA): TGTGCCAGCAGCCCCCAGACAGGGGGGGAGACCCAGTACTTC.

This chain links TRBV5-6 with TRBJ2-2; 10 nucleotides agree with TRBD1. V shed 1 base, J shed 2 bases, and the junction held 2 bases outside the gene matches. Germline CDR1 is SGHDT and CDR2 is YYEEEE. The CDR3 spans 16 residues. The CDR3 sequence is CASSLWDRGNTGELFF. CDR3 nucleotides: TGTGCCAGCAGCTTGTGGGACAGGGGAAACACCGGGGAGCTGTTTTTT.

In its sample, this clonotype was seen a few times. The J gene is TRBJ2-1, the V gene TRBV12-3 or TRBV12-4; no clear D. CDR3 length equals 16 residues. The V end was cut by 3 bases, the J end by 3 bases, with 15 bases between. In DNA, the CDR3 is TGTGCCAGCAGTTTGAGCGCGAGGATTAACTACAATGAGCAGTTCTTC. It yields the protein CASSLSARINYNEQFF.

A word on this clonotype: Since a much larger clone is just one base distant, this may be a read error. The genes are TRBV11-2 and TRBJ2-1, with 16 bases that match TRBD2. Germline lookup yields CDR1 SGHAT and CDR2 FQNNGV. The CDR3 spans 18 residues. The CDR3 loop reads CASSWGLAGGFTHKEQFF. CDR3 DNA: TGTGCCAGCAGCTGGGGACTAGCGGGAGGGTTTACCCACAAGGAGCAGTTCTTC. Using reference TRBV11-2 and TRBJ2-1 for the parts outside the CDR3, the full variable domain is EAGVAQSPRYKIIEKRQSVAFWCNPISGHATLYWYQQILGQGPKLLIQFQNNGVVDDSQLPKDRFSAERLKGVDSTLKIQPAKLEDSAVYLCASSWGLAGGFTHKEQFFGPGTRLTVL.

The V call is TRBV11-2, the J call TRBJ1-5; D is perhaps TRBD1 (6 bases). The CDR3 has 15 residues. Trimming pared 3 bases from V and 4 bases from J, leaving 13 bases between. Germline CDR1 SGHAT, CDR2 FQNNGV. The CDR3 coding sequence is TGTGCCAGCAGCTTGGAGGGGGGTGCAAATCAGCCCCAGCATTTT. Translating gives CASSLEGGANQPQHF.

The chain is built from TRBV6-5 and TRBJ2-2; no definite D call. Germline assignment: CDR1 MNHEY and CDR2 SVGAGI. Trimming removed 11 bases at V and 1 base at J, with 11 bases between. The CDR3 has 13 amino acids. CDR3 in amino acids: CASRLMNTGELFF. DNA of the CDR3: TGTGCCTCCCGACTGATGAACACCGGGGAGCTGTTTTTT.

A few counts support this clonotype. The chain couples TRBV18 to TRBJ2-3; TRBD2 matches 8 bases. The CDR3 loop spans 16 amino acids. CDR1 and CDR2 from the germline V gene are KGHSH and LQKENI. V shed 2 bases and J 0 bases; nucleotides not matched to a gene: 4. The CDR3 sequence: CASSPSGGGSTDTQYF. CDR3 nucleotides: TGTGCCAGCTCACCATCCGGCGGGGGGAGCACAGATACGCAGTATTTT.

This clonotype has only a few counts. The chain links TRBV7-3 to TRBJ2-5; 8 bases line up with TRBD2. Per germline, CDR1 SGHTA and CDR2 FQGTGA. This CDR3 has 15 residues. The J segment lost 2 bases and the V segment lost 5 bases, leaving 7 bases of the junction unmatched. The CDR3 sequence is CASSHTGGDQETQYF. CDR3 nucleotides: TGTGCCAGCAGCCACACGGGGGGGGATCAAGAGACCCAGTACTTC.

The V and J genes are TRBV7-6 and TRBJ2-7; possible D gene TRBD2, 6 bases. CDR1 and CDR2 (germline): SGHVS, FNYEAQ. The CDR3 is 13 residues long. The V end was cut by 5 bases, the J end by 4 bases, with 12 bases between. CDR3 DNA sequence: TGTGCCAGCAGCCCGGGGGAGAAATACGAGCAGTACTTC. As protein: CASSPGEKYEQYF. The variable domain in full, with the rest retrieved from reference TRBV7-6 and TRBJ2-7, is GAGVSQSPRYKVTKRGQDVALRCDPISGHVSLYWYRQALGQGPEFLTYFNYEAQQDKSGLPNDRFSAERPEGSISTLTIQRTEQRDSAMYRCASSPGEKYEQYFGPGTRLTVT.

Concerning this clonotype: A read error may produce the germline difference seen at one junction end. The chain uses TRBV7-8 and TRBJ1-6; D remains unclear. The CDR3 runs to 14 residues. Germline CDR1 reads SGHVS; CDR2 reads FQNEAQ. The CDR3, as DNA: TGTACCAGCAGCTTACCTGATTATAATTCACCCCTCCACTTT. Translating gives CTSSLPDYNSPLHF. Complete variable domain (other parts from reference TRBV7-8 and TRBJ1-6): GAGVSQSPRYKVAKRGQDVALRCDPISGHVSLFWYQQALGQGPEFLTYFQNEAQLDKSGLPSDRFFAERPEGSVSTLKIQRTQQEDSAVYLCTSSLPDYNSPLHFGNGTRLTVT.

This clonotype showed up just a few times. The chain employs TRBV30 and TRBJ2-2; 7 positions agree with TRBD1. J lost 3 bases, V lost 4 bases, and 8 bases had no gene match. This CDR3 region has 15 residues. Germline loops: CDR1 GTSNPN, CDR2 SVGIG (reference sequence). The CDR3 sequence: CAWNEQDRDTGELFF. CDR3 nucleotide sequence: TGTGCCTGGAACGAACAAGACAGGGACACCGGGGAGCTGTTTTTT.

The genes are TRBV7-2 and TRBJ2-3; 8 bases align to TRBD2. In germline, CDR1 is SGHTA, CDR2 FQGNSA. Trimming removed 1 base from V and 5 bases from J; junction bases left unmatched: 5. CDR3 size: 15 residues. The CDR3 DNA sequence: TGTGCCAGCAGCTTAGGTCGGGAGGGATTAGATACGCAGTATTTT. Translating it yields CASSLGREGLDTQYF.

The chain couples TRBV5-1 to TRBJ1-3; possibly TRBD1 for D (6 bases). The CDR3 sequence is 12 residues long. Per the germline V gene, CDR1 is SGHRS and CDR2 is YFSETQ. V lost 4 bases and J 7 bases, leaving 9 bases between the germline ends. The chain's CDR3 is CASSPGQNTIYF. CDR3 coding DNA: TGCGCCAGCAGCCCAGGACAGAACACCATATATTTT.

The chain links TRBV6-2 or TRBV6-3 to TRBJ2-1; D is perhaps TRBD1 (6 bases). V was trimmed by 2 bases and J by 5 bases, leaving 7 bases between them. Germline CDR1 and CDR2: MNHEY and SVGEGT. This CDR3 is 13 amino acids long. This CDR3 is CASSYPGDNEQFF. As DNA, the CDR3 is TGTGCCAGCAGTTACCCAGGGGACAATGAGCAGTTCTTC.

At least ten counts were recorded for this clonotype. CDR3 DNA: TGTGCCAGCAGCGGTCAGATTAATTCACCCCTCCACTTT. Translating it yields CASSGQINSPLHF. The J gene is TRBJ1-6, the V gene TRBV27; no clear D. The germline CDR1 and CDR2 sequences are MNHEY and SMNVEV (reference sequence). V lost 6 bases, J lost 6 bases, and 9 bases lay in between. The CDR3 contains 13 residues.

This clonotype was picked up many times. The V gene is TRBV19, the J gene TRBJ1-5; weak D call: TRBD1 (6 bases). The CDR3 extends over 14 amino acids. CDR1 and CDR2 (germline): LNHDA, SQIVND (reference sequence). The germline V and J ends were trimmed by 5 bases and 3 bases, with 11 bases remaining between them. The CDR3 nucleotides are TGTGCCAGTAGTCGGGACATGATCAATCAGCCCCAGCATTTT. Translation: CASSRDMINQPQHF.